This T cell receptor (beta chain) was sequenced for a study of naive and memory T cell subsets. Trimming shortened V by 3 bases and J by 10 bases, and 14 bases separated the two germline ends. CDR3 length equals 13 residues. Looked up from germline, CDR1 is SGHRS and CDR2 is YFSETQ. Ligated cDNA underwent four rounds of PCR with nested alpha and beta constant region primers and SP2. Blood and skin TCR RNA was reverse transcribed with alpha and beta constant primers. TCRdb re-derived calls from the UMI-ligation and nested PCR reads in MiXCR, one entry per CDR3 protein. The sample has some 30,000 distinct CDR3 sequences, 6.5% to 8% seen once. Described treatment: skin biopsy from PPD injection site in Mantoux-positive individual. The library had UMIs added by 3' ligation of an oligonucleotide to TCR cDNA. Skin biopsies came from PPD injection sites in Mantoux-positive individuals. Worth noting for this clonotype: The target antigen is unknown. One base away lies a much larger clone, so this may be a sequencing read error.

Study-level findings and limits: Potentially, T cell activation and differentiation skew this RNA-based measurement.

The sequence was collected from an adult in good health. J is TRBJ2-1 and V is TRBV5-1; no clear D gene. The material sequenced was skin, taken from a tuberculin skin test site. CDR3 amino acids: CASSCEAPDEQFF. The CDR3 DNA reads TGCGCCAGCAGCTGCGAAGCCCCCGACGAGCAGTTCTTC.